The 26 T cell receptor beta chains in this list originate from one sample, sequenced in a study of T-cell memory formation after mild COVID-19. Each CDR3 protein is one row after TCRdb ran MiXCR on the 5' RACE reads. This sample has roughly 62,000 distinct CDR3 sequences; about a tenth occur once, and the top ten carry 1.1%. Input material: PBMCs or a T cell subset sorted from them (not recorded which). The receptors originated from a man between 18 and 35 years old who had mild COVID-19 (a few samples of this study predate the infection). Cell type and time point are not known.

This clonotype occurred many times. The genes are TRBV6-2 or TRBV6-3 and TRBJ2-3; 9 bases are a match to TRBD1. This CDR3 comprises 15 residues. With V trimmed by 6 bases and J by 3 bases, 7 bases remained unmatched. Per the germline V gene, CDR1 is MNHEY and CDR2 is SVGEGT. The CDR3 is CASSWDREYTDTQYF. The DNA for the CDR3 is TGTGCCAGCAGCTGGGACAGGGAGTATACAGATACGCAGTATTTT.

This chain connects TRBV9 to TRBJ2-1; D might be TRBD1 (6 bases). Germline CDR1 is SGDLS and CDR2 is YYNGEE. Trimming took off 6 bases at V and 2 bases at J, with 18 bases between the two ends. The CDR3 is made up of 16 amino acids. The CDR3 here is CASTQLSGDPYNEQFF. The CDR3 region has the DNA TGTGCCAGCACCCAATTATCAGGGGACCCCTACAATGAGCAGTTCTTC.

The CDR3 reads CASSLEASAPNTQYF. The DNA of the CDR3 is TGCGCCAGCAGCTTGGAAGCTAGCGCTCCTAATACGCAGTATTTT. The genes are TRBV5-1 and TRBJ2-3; D possibly corresponds to TRBD2 (6 bases). In germline, CDR1 is SGHRS, CDR2 YFSETQ. The CDR3 has 15 residues. Deletions cut 0 bases from V and 7 bases from J, with 15 bases between.

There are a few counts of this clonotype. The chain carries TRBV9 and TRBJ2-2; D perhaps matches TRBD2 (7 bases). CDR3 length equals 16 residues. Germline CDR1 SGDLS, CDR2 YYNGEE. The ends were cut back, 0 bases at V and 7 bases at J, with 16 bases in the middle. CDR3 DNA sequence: TGTGCCAGCAGCGTAGCCCCGGGGGGCCCCGGCGGGGAGCTGTTTTTT. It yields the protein CASSVAPGGPGGELFF.

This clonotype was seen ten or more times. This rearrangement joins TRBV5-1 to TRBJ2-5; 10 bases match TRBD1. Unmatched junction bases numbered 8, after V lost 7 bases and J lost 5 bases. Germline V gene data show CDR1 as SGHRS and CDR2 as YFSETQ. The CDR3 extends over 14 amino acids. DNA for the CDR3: TGCGCCAGCGGGACGACAGGGGGCGGCGAGACCCAGTACTTC. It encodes CASGTTGGGETQYF. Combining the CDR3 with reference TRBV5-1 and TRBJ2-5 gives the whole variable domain KAGVTQTPRYLIKTRGQQVTLSCSPISGHRSVSWYQQTPGQGLQFLFEYFSETQRNKGNFPGRFSGRQFSNSRSEMNVSTLELGDSALYLCASGTTGGGETQYFGPGTRLLVL.

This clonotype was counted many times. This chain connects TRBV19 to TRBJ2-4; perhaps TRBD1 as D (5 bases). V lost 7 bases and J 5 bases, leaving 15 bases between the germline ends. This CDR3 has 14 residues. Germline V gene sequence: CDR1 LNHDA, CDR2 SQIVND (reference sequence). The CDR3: CASMVRVGQNIQYF. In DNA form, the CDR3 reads TGTGCCAGTATGGTCAGGGTCGGCCAAAACATTCAGTACTTC. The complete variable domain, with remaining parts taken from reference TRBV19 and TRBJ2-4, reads DGGITQSPKYLFRKEGQNVTLSCEQNLNHDAMYWYRQDPGQGLRLIYYSQIVNDFQKGDIAEGYSVSREKKESFPLTVTSAQKNPTAFYLCASMVRVGQNIQYFGAGTRLSVL.

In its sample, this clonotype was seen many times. Here the CDR3 DNA reads TGCGCCAGCAGCTTGGCCGGGGGGCGCGGCACCGGGGAGCTGTTTTTT. Translation gives CASSLAGGRGTGELFF. V and J are TRBV5-1 and TRBJ2-2; tentatively, D is TRBD2 (7 bases). V lost 0 bases and J lost 4, with 13 bases in between. From germline, CDR1 is SGHRS and CDR2 YFSETQ. This CDR3 has 16 residues. Drawing the rest from reference TRBV5-1 and TRBJ2-2, the complete variable domain is KAGVTQTPRYLIKTRGQQVTLSCSPISGHRSVSWYQQTPGQGLQFLFEYFSETQRNKGNFPGRFSGRQFSNSRSEMNVSTLELGDSALYLCASSLAGGRGTGELFFGEGSRLTVL.

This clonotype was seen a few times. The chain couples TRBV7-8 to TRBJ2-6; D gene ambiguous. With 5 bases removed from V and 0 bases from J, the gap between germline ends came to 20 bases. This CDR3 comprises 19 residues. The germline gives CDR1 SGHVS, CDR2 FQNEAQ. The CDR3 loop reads CASSHRLRVRASGANVLTF. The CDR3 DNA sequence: TGTGCCAGCAGCCACCGTCTGCGCGTCCGGGCCTCTGGGGCCAACGTCCTGACTTTC.

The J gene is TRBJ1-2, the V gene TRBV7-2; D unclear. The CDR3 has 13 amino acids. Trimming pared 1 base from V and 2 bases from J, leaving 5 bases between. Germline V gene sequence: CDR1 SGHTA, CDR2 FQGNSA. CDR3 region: CASSLDGNYGYTF. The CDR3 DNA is TGTGCCAGCAGCTTAGACGGGAACTATGGCTACACCTTC.

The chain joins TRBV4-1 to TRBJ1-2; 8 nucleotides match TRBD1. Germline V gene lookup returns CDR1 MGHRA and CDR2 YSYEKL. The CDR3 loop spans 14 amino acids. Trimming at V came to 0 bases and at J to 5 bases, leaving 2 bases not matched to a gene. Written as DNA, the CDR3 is TGCGCCAGCAGCCAAGACAGGGGGCGTTATGGCTACACCTTC. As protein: CASSQDRGRYGYTF.

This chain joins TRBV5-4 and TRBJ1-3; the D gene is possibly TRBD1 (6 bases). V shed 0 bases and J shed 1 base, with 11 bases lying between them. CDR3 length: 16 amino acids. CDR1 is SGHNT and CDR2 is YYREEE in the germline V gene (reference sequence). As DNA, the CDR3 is TGTGCCAGCAGCTTGGCGGTGGGGGCATCTGGAAACACCATATATTTT. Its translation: CASSLAVGASGNTIYF.

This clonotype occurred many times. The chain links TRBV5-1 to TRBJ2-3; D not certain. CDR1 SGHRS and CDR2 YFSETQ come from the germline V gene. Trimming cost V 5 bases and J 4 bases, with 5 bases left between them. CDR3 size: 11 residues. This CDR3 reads CASRQADTQYF. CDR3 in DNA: TGCGCCAGCAGGCAAGCAGATACGCAGTATTTT.

The CDR3 reads CASSLERGPPWDNEQFF. The CDR3 DNA follows: TGCGCCAGCAGCTTGGAGAGGGGGCCACCCTGGGACAATGAGCAGTTCTTC. The chain couples TRBV5-1 to TRBJ2-1, with TRBD1 identical over 7 bases. Germline CDR1 is SGHRS and CDR2 is YFSETQ. Losses at the gene ends were 0 bases for V and 5 bases for J; bases not matched to a gene: 11. The CDR3 covers 17 residues.

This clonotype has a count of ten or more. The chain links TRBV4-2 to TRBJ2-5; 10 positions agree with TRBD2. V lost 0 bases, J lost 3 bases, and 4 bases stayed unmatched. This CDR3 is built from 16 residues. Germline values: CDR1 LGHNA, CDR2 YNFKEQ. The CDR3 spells CASSQDPTSGKETQYF. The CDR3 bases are TGTGCCAGCAGCCAAGATCCCACTAGCGGGAAAGAGACCCAGTACTTC.

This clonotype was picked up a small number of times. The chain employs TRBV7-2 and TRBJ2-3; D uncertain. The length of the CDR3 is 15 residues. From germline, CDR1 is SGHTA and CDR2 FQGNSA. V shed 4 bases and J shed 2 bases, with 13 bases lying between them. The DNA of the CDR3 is TGTGCCAGCAGCTCTTTGCTGGGGTTCACAGATACGCAGTATTTT. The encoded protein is CASSSLLGFTDTQYF.

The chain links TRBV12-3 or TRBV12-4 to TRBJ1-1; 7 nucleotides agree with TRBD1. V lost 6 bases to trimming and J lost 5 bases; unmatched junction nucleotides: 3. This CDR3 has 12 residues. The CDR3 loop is CASRQTGTEAFF. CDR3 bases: TGTGCCAGCAGACAGACAGGGACTGAAGCTTTCTTT.

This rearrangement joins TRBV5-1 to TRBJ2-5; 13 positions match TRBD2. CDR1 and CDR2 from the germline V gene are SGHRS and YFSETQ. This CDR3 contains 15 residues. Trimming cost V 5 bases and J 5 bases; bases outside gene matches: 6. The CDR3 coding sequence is TGCGCCAGCAGGCGGACTAGCGGGGGTTTTGAGACCCAGTACTTC. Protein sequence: CASRRTSGGFETQYF.

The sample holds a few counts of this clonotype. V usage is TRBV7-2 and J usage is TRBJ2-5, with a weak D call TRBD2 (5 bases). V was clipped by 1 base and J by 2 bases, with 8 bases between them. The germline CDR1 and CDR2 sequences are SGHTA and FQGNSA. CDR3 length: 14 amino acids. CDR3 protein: CASSLGSGQETQYF. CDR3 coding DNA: TGTGCCAGCAGCTTAGGGAGCGGTCAAGAGACCCAGTACTTC.

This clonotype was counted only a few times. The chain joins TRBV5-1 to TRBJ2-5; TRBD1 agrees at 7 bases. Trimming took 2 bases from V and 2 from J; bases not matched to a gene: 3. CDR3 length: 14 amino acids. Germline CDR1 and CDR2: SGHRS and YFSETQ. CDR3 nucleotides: TGCGCCAGCAGCTTAGGGGGACAGCAAGAGACCCAGTACTTC. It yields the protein CASSLGGQQETQYF.

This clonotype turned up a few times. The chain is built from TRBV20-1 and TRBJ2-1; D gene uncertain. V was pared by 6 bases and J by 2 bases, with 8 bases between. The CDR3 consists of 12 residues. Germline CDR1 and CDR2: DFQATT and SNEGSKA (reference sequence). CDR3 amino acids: CSAPHPYNEQFF. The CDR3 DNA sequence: TGCAGTGCCCCGCACCCCTACAATGAGCAGTTCTTC.

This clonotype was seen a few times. In nucleotides, the CDR3 is TGTGCCAGCTCACCACGACAGGATCAAGAGACCCAGTACTTC. It translates to CASSPRQDQETQYF. The chain is built from TRBV18 and TRBJ2-5, with a possible D match to TRBD1 (6 bases). CDR3 size: 14 residues. The germline gives CDR1 KGHSH, CDR2 LQKENI. V was clipped by 1 base and J by 2 bases, with 8 bases between them.

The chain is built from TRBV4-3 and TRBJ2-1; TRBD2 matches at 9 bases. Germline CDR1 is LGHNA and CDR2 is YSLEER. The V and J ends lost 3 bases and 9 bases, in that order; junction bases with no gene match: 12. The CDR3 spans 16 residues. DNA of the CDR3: TGCGCCAGCAGCCAGGCCACCAGCGGGGGGTCCGCTGAGCAGTTCTTC. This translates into CASSQATSGGSAEQFF.

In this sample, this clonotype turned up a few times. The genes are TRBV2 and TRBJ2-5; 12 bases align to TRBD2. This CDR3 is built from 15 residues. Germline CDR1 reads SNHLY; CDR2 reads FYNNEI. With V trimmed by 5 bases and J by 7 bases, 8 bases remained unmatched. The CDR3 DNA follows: TGTGCCAGCAGTACGACTAGCGGGGGAGAAGGGACCCAGTACTTC. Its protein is CASSTTSGGEGTQYF.

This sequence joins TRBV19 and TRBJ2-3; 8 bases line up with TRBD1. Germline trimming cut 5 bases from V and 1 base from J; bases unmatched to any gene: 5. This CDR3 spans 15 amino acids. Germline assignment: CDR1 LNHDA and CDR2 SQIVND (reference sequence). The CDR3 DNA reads TGTGCCAGTAGTGCGACAGGGGAAGGCACAGATACGCAGTATTTT. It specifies CASSATGEGTDTQYF.

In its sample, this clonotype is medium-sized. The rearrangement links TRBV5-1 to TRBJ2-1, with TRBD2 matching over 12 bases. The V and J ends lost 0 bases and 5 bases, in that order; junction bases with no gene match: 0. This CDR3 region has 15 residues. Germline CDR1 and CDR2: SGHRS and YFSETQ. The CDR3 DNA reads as TGCGCCAGCAGCTTGGGACTAGCGGGGGACAATGAGCAGTTCTTC. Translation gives CASSLGLAGDNEQFF.

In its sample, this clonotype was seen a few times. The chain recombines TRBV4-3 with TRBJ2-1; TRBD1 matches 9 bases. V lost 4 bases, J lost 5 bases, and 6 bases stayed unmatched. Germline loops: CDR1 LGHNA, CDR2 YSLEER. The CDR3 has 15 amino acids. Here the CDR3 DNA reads TGCGCCAGCAGCCCCGGGACAGGGTCCGACAATGAGCAGTTCTTC. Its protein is CASSPGTGSDNEQFF.